The present T cell receptor (beta chain) was sequenced within a study of blood T cell repertoires in COVID-19. Turning to the study itself: Acute and convalescent COVID-19 samples came from the United States, Italy and Spain. PBMCs, B-cell-depleted T cells, or T cells provided the cDNA or gDNA that made up the material.

This clone came up a few times. CDR1 is LGHNA, CDR2 YSLEER, per germline. This CDR3 has 13 residues. V gave up 1 base and J gave up 7 bases, with 11 bases separating them. Methods used by the authors: Nucleated cell number was recorded as an estimate derived from reference gene primer amplification. Method: immunoSEQ multiplex PCR; TCRdb's copy keeps in-frame clones and lacks some. V, J and clone size are taken as reported in that table, and D and trimming were inferred from the DNA itself. The table has some 150,000 clones, around 81% seen once. Source material: peripheral blood. The chain joins TRBV4-3 to TRBJ2-7, with a possible D match to TRBD2 (6 bases). The receptor was isolated from a man aged 60-69 years with active or convalescent COVID-19. In DNA, the CDR3 is TGCGCCAGCAGCCAAGGGGCGGGGTGGGAGCAGTACTTC. Translation: CASSQGAGWEQYF.